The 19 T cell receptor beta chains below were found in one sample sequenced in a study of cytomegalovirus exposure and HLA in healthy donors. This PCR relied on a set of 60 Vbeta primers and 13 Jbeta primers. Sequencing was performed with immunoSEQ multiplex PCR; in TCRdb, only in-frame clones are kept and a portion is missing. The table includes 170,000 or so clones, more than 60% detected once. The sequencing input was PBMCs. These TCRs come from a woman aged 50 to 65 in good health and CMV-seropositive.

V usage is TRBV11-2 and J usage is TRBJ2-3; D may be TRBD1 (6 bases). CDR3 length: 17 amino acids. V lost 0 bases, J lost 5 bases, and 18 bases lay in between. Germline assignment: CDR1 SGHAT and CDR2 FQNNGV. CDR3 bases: TGTGCCAGCAGCTTAGATCCGACAGGAGGTGCAGGAGATACGCAGTATTTT. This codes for CASSLDPTGGAGDTQYF.

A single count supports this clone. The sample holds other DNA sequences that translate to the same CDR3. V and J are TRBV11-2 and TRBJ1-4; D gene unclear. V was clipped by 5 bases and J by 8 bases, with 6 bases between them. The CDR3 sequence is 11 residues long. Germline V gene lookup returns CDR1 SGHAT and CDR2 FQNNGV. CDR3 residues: CASSPGEKLFF. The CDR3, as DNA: TGTGCCAGCAGCCCCGGGGAAAAACTGTTTTTT.

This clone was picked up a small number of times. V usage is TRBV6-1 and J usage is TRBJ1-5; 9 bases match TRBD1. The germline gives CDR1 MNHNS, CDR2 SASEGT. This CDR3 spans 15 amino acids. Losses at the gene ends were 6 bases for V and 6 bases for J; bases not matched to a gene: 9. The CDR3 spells CASRVDRGMGQPQHF. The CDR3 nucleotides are TGTGCCAGCAGAGTCGACAGGGGGATGGGTCAGCCCCAGCATTTT.

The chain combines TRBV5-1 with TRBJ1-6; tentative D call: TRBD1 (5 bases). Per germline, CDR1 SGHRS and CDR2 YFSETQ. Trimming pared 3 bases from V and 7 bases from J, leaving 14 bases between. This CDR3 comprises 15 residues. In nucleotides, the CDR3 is TGCGCCAGCAGCTGGGGCGGCTTGGGGAATTCACCCCTCCACTTT. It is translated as CASSWGGLGNSPLHF.

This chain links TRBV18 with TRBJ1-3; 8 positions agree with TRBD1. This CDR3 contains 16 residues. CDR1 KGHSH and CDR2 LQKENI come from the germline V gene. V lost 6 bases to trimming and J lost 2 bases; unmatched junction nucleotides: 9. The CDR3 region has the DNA TGTGCCAGCTCCCAAGGACAGGGAGAGCCTGGAAACACCATATATTTT. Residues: CASSQGQGEPGNTIYF.

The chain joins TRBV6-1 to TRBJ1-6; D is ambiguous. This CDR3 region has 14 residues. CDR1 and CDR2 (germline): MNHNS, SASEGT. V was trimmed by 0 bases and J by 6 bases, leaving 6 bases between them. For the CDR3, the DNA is TGTGCCAGCAGTGAAGCGCGTAGTAATTCACCCCTCCACTTT. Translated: CASSEARSNSPLHF.

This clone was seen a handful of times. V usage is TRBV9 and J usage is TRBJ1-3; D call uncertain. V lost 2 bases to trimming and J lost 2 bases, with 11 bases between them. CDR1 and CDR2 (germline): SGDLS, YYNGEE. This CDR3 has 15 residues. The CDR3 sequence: CASSVLGTAGNTIYF. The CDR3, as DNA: TGTGCCAGCAGCGTTTTAGGAACAGCTGGAAACACCATATATTTT.

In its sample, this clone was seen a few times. CDR3 loop: CASSLERGPQETQYF. Here the CDR3 DNA reads TGTGCCAGCAGCTTGGAGCGCGGGCCTCAAGAGACCCAGTACTTC. The rearrangement joins TRBV5-4 to TRBJ2-5, with TRBD2 as a possible D gene (5 bases). This CDR3 is built from 15 residues. V dropped 0 bases and J dropped 2 bases, with 11 bases sitting between them. CDR1 is SGHNT and CDR2 is YYREEE in the germline V gene (reference sequence).

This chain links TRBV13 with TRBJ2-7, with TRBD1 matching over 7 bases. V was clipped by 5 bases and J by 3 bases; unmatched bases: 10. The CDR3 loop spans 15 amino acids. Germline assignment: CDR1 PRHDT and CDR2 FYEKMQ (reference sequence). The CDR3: CASSRRQGLGYEQYF. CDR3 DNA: TGTGCCAGCAGCCGGCGACAGGGCCTCGGCTACGAGCAGTACTTC.

The chain's CDR3 is CASSQTGVLYEQYF. As DNA, the CDR3 is TGTGCCAGCAGTCAGACAGGGGTCCTCTACGAGCAGTACTTC. The chain employs TRBV7-9 and TRBJ2-7; 8 nucleotides agree with TRBD1. CDR1 and CDR2 (germline): SEHNR, FQNEAQ (reference sequence). Losses at the gene ends were 6 bases for V and 3 bases for J; bases not matched to a gene: 7. This CDR3 comprises 14 residues.

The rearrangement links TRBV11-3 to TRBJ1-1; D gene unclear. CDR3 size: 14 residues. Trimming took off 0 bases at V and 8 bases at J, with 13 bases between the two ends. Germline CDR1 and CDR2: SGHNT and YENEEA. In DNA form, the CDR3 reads TGTGCCAGCAGCTTAGATGTGGGAGATGGCGAAGCTTTCTTT. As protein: CASSLDVGDGEAFF.

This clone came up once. The CDR3 DNA sequence: TGTGCCAGCAGGAGGACTAGCGGGAGTTACTCCTACAATGAGCAGTTCTTC. Its protein is CASRRTSGSYSYNEQFF. The gene calls are TRBV5-4 and TRBJ2-1; TRBD2 agrees at 13 bases. The CDR3 consists of 17 residues. Germline V gene sequence: CDR1 SGHNT, CDR2 YYREEE (reference sequence). The J segment lost 0 bases and the V segment lost 5 bases, leaving 5 bases of the junction unmatched.

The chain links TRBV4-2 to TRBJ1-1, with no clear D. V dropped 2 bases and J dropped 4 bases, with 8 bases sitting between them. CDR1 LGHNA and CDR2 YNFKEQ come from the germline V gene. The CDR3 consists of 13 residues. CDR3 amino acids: CASSQMRGTEAFF. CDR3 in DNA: TGTGCCAGCAGCCAAATGAGAGGCACTGAAGCTTTCTTT.

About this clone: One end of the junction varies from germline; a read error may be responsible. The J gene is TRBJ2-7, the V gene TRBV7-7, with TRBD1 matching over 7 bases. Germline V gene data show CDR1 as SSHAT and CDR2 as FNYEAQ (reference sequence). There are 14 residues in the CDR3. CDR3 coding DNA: TGTGCTAGCAGCTTAGCGCCACAGGGGCACGAGCAGTACTTC. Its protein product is CASSLAPQGHEQYF.

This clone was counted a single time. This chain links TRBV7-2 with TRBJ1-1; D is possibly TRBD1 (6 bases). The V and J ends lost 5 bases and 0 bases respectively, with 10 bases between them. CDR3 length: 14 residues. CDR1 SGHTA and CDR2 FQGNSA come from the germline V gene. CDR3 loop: CASSKGGVNTEAFF. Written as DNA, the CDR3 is TGTGCCAGCAGCAAGGGGGGGGTGAACACTGAAGCTTTCTTT. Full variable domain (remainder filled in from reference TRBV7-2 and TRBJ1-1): GAGVSQSPSNKVTEKGKDVELRCDPISGHTALYWYRQSLGQGLEFLIYFQGNSAPDKSGLPSDRFSAERTGGSVSTLTIQRTQQEDSAVYLCASSKGGVNTEAFFGQGTRLTVV.

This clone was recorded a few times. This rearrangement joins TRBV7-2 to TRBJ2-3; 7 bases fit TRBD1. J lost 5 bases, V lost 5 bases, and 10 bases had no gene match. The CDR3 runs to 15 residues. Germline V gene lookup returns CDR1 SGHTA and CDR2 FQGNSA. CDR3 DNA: TGTGCCAGCAGCGTAGGGACAGCTTATGGAGATACGCAGTATTTT. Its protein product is CASSVGTAYGDTQYF.

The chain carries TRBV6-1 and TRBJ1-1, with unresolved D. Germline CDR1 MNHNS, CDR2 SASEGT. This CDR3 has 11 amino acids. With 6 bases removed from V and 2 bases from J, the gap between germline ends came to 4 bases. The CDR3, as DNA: TGTGCCAGCAGGCTAAACACTGAAGCTTTCTTT. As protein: CASRLNTEAFF.

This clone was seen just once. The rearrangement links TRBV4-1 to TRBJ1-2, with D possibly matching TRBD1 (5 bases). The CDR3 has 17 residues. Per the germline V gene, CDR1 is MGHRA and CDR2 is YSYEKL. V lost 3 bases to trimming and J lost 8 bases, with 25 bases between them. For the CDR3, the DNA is TGCGCCAGCAGCCAGGCCCCTATGGGGCAGGGAGGCAACGGCTACACCTTC. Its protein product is CASSQAPMGQGGNGYTF.

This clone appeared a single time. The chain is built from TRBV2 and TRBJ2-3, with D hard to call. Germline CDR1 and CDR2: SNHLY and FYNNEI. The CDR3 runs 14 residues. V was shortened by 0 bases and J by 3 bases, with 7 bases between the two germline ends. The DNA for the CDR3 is TGTGCCAGCAGTGAAGCTTACCGGACAGATACGCAGTATTTT. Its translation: CASSEAYRTDTQYF.